Following are 22 T cell receptor beta chains from one sample sequenced in a study of post-analysis software for immune sequencing data. Study-wide points: Higher frequency in patients than in controls was seen for roughly five TRBV segments, with TRBV5-6, TRBV5-1 and TRBV20-1 among them.

Carried by the TCR beta cDNA libraries were unique molecular identifiers. TCRdb independently ran MiXCR on the PCR reads; one entry per CDR3 protein. Of approximately 440,000 distinct CDR3 sequences in the sample, over 35% are singletons; the top ten hold 9.5% to 13%. Antigens for these TCRs are unknown. Source material: blood. The receptors derive from a girl aged 10-17 years with multiple sclerosis.

The CDR3 sequence is CASSTTTSSSYEQYF. The CDR3 coding sequence is TGTGCCAGCAGCACCACGACTAGCAGCTCCTACGAGCAGTACTTC. The V gene is TRBV7-2, the J gene TRBJ2-7; 7 positions agree with TRBD2. Germline trimming cut 5 bases from V and 0 bases from J; bases unmatched to any gene: 7. CDR1 SGHTA and CDR2 FQGNSA come from the germline V gene. This CDR3 has 15 residues.

This clonotype showed up just once. This rearrangement joins TRBV4-1 to TRBJ1-5; maybe TRBD1 (5 bases). The CDR3 has 19 amino acids. CDR1 MGHRA and CDR2 YSYEKL come from the germline V gene. V lost 2 bases to trimming and J lost 2 bases, with 22 bases between them. The CDR3 loop reads CASSQTIGAEGGGNQPQHF. The DNA of the CDR3 is TGCGCCAGCAGCCAAACTATCGGGGCAGAGGGTGGGGGCAATCAGCCCCAGCATTTT.

This clonotype was picked up one time. The chain employs TRBV28 and TRBJ1-4, with D possibly matching TRBD1 (5 bases). This CDR3 region has 12 residues. The V gene lost 7 bases and the J gene lost 11 bases, with 14 bases spanning the gap. Per germline, CDR1 MDHEN and CDR2 SYDVKM. The CDR3 nucleotides read TGTGCCAGCAACCCCAGGGCCGGCAAACTGTTTTTT. This gives the protein CASNPRAGKLFF.

The CDR3 region is CSAHPTGVRGNEQFF. Written as DNA, the CDR3 is TGCAGCGCCCACCCCACAGGGGTCCGGGGGAATGAGCAGTTCTTC. This chain links TRBV29-1 with TRBJ2-1; D might be TRBD1 (7 bases). Trimming left V 7 bases short and J 7 bases short, with 23 bases between. The V gene's germline CDR1 is SQVTM and CDR2 ANQGSEA. The CDR3 has 15 residues.

The chain couples TRBV20-1 to TRBJ2-7, with 7 bases matching TRBD2. Looked up from germline, CDR1 is DFQATT and CDR2 is SNEGSKA (reference sequence). With 7 bases clipped from V and 0 bases from J, the junction kept 12 bases outside the gene matches. The CDR3 extends over 15 amino acids. CDR3 coding DNA: TGCAGTGGGGAGGGGCCGCTGGCGGGCTCCTACGAGCAGTACTTC. Its translation is CSGEGPLAGSYEQYF.

The chain employs TRBV29-1 and TRBJ1-4; 10 nucleotides align to TRBD1. The V gene's germline CDR1 is SQVTM and CDR2 ANQGSEA. Losses at the gene ends were 7 bases for V and 8 bases for J; bases not matched to a gene: 7. This CDR3 has 13 residues. The CDR3 region has the DNA TGCAGCGGAGGACAGGGGGTAGGGGAAAAACTGTTTTTT. Translating gives CSGGQGVGEKLFF.

The chain employs TRBV27 and TRBJ2-1; TRBD1 agrees at 8 bases. The CDR3 consists of 17 residues. Germline CDR1 MNHEY, CDR2 SMNVEV (reference sequence). V shed 4 bases, J shed 5 bases, and the junction held 13 bases outside the gene matches. CDR3 loop: CASSSPFLTGENNEQFF. The CDR3 region has the DNA TGTGCCAGCAGTTCCCCCTTCCTGACAGGGGAAAACAATGAGCAGTTCTTC.

This clonotype was seen a few times. The junction shows a germline mismatch at one end, possibly a read error. The chain joins TRBV7-8 to TRBJ2-7, with 7 bases that match TRBD1. CDR3 length: 15 residues. Germline V gene sequence: CDR1 SGHVS, CDR2 FQNEAQ. The CDR3 is CTSSLANLDRVEQYF. The CDR3 DNA reads TGTACCAGCAGCTTAGCCAATCTAGACAGGGTCGAGCAGTACTTC. The variable domain in full, with the rest retrieved from reference TRBV7-8 and TRBJ2-7, is GAGVSQSPRYKVAKRGQDVALRCDPISGHVSLFWYQQALGQGPEFLTYFQNEAQLDKSGLPSDRFFAERPEGSVSTLKIQRTQQEDSAVYLCTSSLANLDRVEQYFGPGTRLTVT.

In its sample, this clonotype was seen a few times. J is TRBJ2-1 and V is TRBV15, with 7 positions matching TRBD2. CDR1 and CDR2 from the germline V gene are LNHNV and YYDKDF (reference sequence). The CDR3 has 16 residues. The trim removed 5 bases at V and 4 bases at J, leaving 11 bases unmatched. CDR3: CATSVGTTGTYNEQFF. The CDR3 DNA sequence: TGTGCCACCAGCGTTGGGACTACAGGAACTTACAATGAGCAGTTCTTC.

This clonotype was detected a few times. The chain combines TRBV9 with TRBJ1-1, with D maybe TRBD1 (5 bases). The CDR3 runs 13 residues. Trimming left V 4 bases short and J 3 bases short, with 10 bases between. Germline V CDR1 and CDR2: SGDLS, YYNGEE. CDR3 in amino acids: CASSPRGYTEAFF. The CDR3 nucleotides are TGTGCCAGCAGCCCCCGGGGGTACACTGAAGCTTTCTTT.

V usage is TRBV20-1 and J usage is TRBJ2-3; D is unresolved. The ends were cut back, 3 bases at V and 1 base at J, with 14 bases in the middle. Germline V gene lookup returns CDR1 DFQATT and CDR2 SNEGSKA (reference sequence). CDR3 length: 15 amino acids. The CDR3 DNA reads as TGCAGTGCTAGTCACGGCGGTGCGGGCACAGATACGCAGTATTTT. Translating it yields CSASHGGAGTDTQYF.

This chain links TRBV5-1 with TRBJ2-1; 7 bases are a match to TRBD1. The ends lost 4 bases at V and 10 bases at J; junction bases unmatched: 11. The CDR3 is 14 residues long. Germline V CDR1 and CDR2: SGHRS, YFSETQ. The CDR3 protein is CASSQETGQGEQFF. The CDR3 DNA reads as TGCGCCAGCAGCCAAGAGACAGGGCAAGGCGAGCAGTTCTTC.

This clonotype appeared a few times. The CDR3 DNA reads TGTGCCAGCGGACAGGGAGATTACAATGAGCAGTTCTTC. It encodes CASGQGDYNEQFF. The chain joins TRBV7-3 to TRBJ2-1; 8 bases line up with TRBD1. V lost 8 bases and J lost 4; bases outside the gene matches: 4. This CDR3 region has 13 residues. Germline CDR1 SGHTA, CDR2 FQGTGA.

V usage is TRBV24-1 and J usage is TRBJ1-5, with 7 nucleotides matching TRBD1. J gave up 4 bases and V 6 bases, and 8 bases lay outside the gene matches. Germline V gene lookup returns CDR1 KGHDR and CDR2 SFDVKD. This CDR3 has 15 amino acids. The chain's CDR3 is CATSIPGQLNQPQHF. In nucleotides, the CDR3 is TGTGCCACCAGTATACCGGGACAGCTAAATCAGCCCCAGCATTTT.

V and J are TRBV9 and TRBJ2-7, with TRBD1 identical over 9 bases. Per germline, CDR1 SGDLS and CDR2 YYNGEE. This CDR3 has 17 amino acids. V lost 0 bases to trimming and J lost 5 bases; unmatched junction nucleotides: 12. The CDR3 protein is CASSVGTGGSGGHEQYF. The CDR3 nucleotides are TGTGCCAGCAGCGTAGGCACAGGGGGCTCTGGGGGTCACGAGCAGTACTTC.

The rearrangement joins TRBV7-9 to TRBJ2-3, with a possible D match to TRBD1 (5 bases). With 4 bases removed from V and 0 bases from J, the gap between germline ends came to 8 bases. The CDR3 consists of 14 residues. Germline values: CDR1 SEHNR, CDR2 FQNEAQ (reference sequence). For the CDR3, the DNA is TGTGCCAGCAGCTCAGACAGTAGCACAGATACGCAGTATTTT. Its protein product is CASSSDSSTDTQYF.

The chain has TRBV6-4 and TRBJ2-6; no clear D. The germline V and J ends were trimmed by 4 bases and 2 bases, with 12 bases remaining between them. CDR1 and CDR2 from the germline V gene are MRHNA and SNTAGT. The CDR3 is 16 residues long. The CDR3 DNA reads TGTGCCAGCAGTGCCTCAGTCGACGCTGGGGCCAACGTCCTGACTTTC. Its protein is CASSASVDAGANVLTF.

This clonotype was found a few times. The rearrangement uses TRBV29-1 and TRBJ1-1; TRBD1 aligns across 7 bases. The V segment lost 1 base and the J segment 6 bases; nucleotides outside the gene matches: 5. Germline V CDR1 and CDR2: SQVTM, ANQGSEA. This CDR3 contains 13 residues. In DNA, the CDR3 is TGCAGCGTTGAAGGAAGGGGGACAGCTGAAGCTTTCTTT. Translated: CSVEGRGTAEAFF. Combining the CDR3 with reference TRBV29-1 and TRBJ1-1 gives the whole variable domain SAVISQKPSRDICQRGTSLTIQCQVDSQVTMMFWYRQQPGQSLTLIATANQGSEATYESGFVIDKFPISRPNLTFSTLTVSNMSPEDSSIYLCSVEGRGTAEAFFGQGTRLTVV.

The chain links TRBV7-2 to TRBJ2-3, with TRBD2 identical over 13 bases. Per the germline V gene, CDR1 is SGHTA and CDR2 is FQGNSA. This CDR3 spans 17 amino acids. The trim removed 4 bases at V and 2 bases at J, leaving 6 bases unmatched. The CDR3 DNA follows: TGTGCCAGCAGCTCGACTAGCGGGAGGTCTTACACAGATACGCAGTATTTT. Amino acid sequence: CASSSTSGRSYTDTQYF.

J is TRBJ2-7 and V is TRBV29-1; TRBD1 agrees at 8 bases. This CDR3 comprises 12 residues. CDR1 and CDR2 (germline): SQVTM, ANQGSEA. After removal of 7 bases from V and 4 bases from J, the junction contained 6 bases not matched to a gene. CDR3 DNA sequence: TGCAGCGGCGGACAGGGTAGTTACGAGCAGTACTTC. It is translated as CSGGQGSYEQYF.

This clonotype was observed a few times. The CDR3 nucleotides read TGTGCCAGCAGTTACGAGGAGACGAACACTGAAGCTTTCTTT. It specifies CASSYEETNTEAFF. The gene calls are TRBV6-6 and TRBJ1-1; no firm D call. The length of the CDR3 is 14 residues. V was clipped by 2 bases and J by 1 base, with 8 bases between them. CDR1 is MNHNY, CDR2 SVGAGI, per germline (reference sequence).

V is TRBV5-8 and J is TRBJ2-7; 8 nucleotides match TRBD1. Near its end, the DNA agrees better with TRBJ2-5, so the J call may be wrong. Germline CDR1 reads SGHTS; CDR2 reads YDEGEE. The CDR3 contains 15 residues. The DNA of the CDR3 is TGTGCCAGCAGCTTGGACAGGGGGGAACAAGAGACCCAGTACTTC. It is translated as CASSLDRGEQETQYF.